The subject of this entry is one TCR beta chain. Antigen unknown. The data were taken from a study of T-cell memory formation after mild COVID-19. Study results and limitations: Clones from the second wave (peaking day 37) had unconfirmed SARS-CoV-2 specificity.

Germline V lookup: CDR1 MNHNS, CDR2 SASEGT. The CDR3 covers 16 residues. V shed 2 bases and J 5 bases; nucleotides not matched to a gene: 10. TCRdb ran MiXCR on the 5' RACE reads and lists one entry per CDR3 protein. The table shows about 100,000 distinct CDR3 sequences, with around an eighth occurring only once. The chain joins TRBV6-1 to TRBJ2-5, with 8 bases matching TRBD2. The receptor was derived from a man aged 18 to 30 who had mild COVID-19 (a few samples of this study predate the infection). Cell type and time point are not known. Sequenced input: PBMCs or a T cell subset sorted from them (not recorded which). The CDR3 DNA is TGTGCCAGCAGTGAATTCTCGGGGGGACTAGGGGAGACCCAGTACTTC. Its protein is CASSEFSGGLGETQYF.